This T cell receptor beta chain was captured by sequencing in a study of CD4 T cells in relation to SARS-CoV-2 and coronaviruses. In the study overall: PBMCs were cultured with antigen for roughly 10 days before TCR beta sequencing. A couple of subjects were Hispanic; patients were fewer than 10 males and 4 females.

Findings of the study overall: No donor gave both pre-pandemic and post-infection samples.

As concerns this clone: Its antigen is not identified.

Trimming took off 2 bases at V and 1 base at J, with 3 bases between the two ends. The CDR3 spans 14 residues. Germline V CDR1 and CDR2: LGHDT, YNNKEL (reference sequence). Some clones are missing from TCRdb's copy, which holds only in-frame ones; the method was immunoSEQ multiplex PCR. The sample lists 43,000 or so clones, about four fifths occurring once. Sorted naive or memory CD4+ cells met CEF peptides for approximately ten days. This TCR derives from an adult with COVID-19. Sequencing was carried out using naive CD4+ T cells from PBMCs, cultured in vitro. Sample subset: naive CD4+ T cells isolated by negative enrichment. V is TRBV3-1 (or the pseudogene TRBV3-2) and J is TRBJ2-6; D is uncertain. CDR3 sequence reads: CASSQMSGANVLTF. CDR3 sequence (DNA): TGTGCCAGCAGCCAAATGTCTGGGGCCAACGTCCTGACTTTC.